The entry below describes one TCR beta chain. Antigen unknown. The authors amplified TCR beta CDR3 regions from RNA transcripts. HTBI-primed first-round RT-PCR preceded second-round multiplex PCR. TCRdb itself ran the multiplex PCR reads through MiXCR, one entry per CDR3 protein. The data hold 200,000 to 250,000 distinct CDR3 sequences, with 25% to 30% observed a single time. The sample is drawn from a study of Graves' ophthalmopathy and Graves' hyperthyroidism. Study-wide findings and caveats: Distinction of ophthalmopathy from stable hyperthyroidism by a 13-signature model reached roughly 85% sensitivity and 65% to 83% specificity.

Uncontrolled infections, pregnancy, lactation or other autoimmune diseases led to patient exclusion. Thyroid ultrasound, orbital computed tomography, TRAb, serum thyroxine and clinical symptoms formed the basis of diagnosis. Germline values: CDR1 MNHNS, CDR2 SASEGT. The CDR3 is 12 residues long. Trimming cost V 9 bases and J 7 bases, with 16 bases left between them. Sequenced: peripheral blood. The chain is built from TRBV6-1 and TRBJ2-7; D perhaps matches TRBD2 (6 bases). The sequence came from a man aged 45-65 years with Graves' ophthalmopathy. Here the CDR3 reads CASAGYDGEQYF. The CDR3 bases are TGTGCCAGTGCGGGATACGATGGGGAGCAGTACTTC.